The T cell receptor (beta chain) described here comes from a study of cytomegalovirus exposure and HLA in healthy donors. Primers: 60 Vbeta forward and 13 Jbeta reverse. TCRdb's table, derived via immunoSEQ multiplex PCR, lists solely in-frame clones and lacks some. The sample lists roughly 110,000 clones; approximately 58% were seen once. The CDR3 consists of 13 residues. V lost 3 bases and J lost 3, with 6 bases in between. Germline values: CDR1 SNHLY, CDR2 FYNNEI. The source of this sequence is a young woman in good health and CMV-seronegative. V usage is TRBV2 and J usage is TRBJ2-1; D is unresolved. The sequenced sample consisted of PBMCs. The DNA of the CDR3 is TGTGCCAGCAGTGACCCCATCTACAATGAGCAGTTCTTC. This codes for CASSDPIYNEQFF.